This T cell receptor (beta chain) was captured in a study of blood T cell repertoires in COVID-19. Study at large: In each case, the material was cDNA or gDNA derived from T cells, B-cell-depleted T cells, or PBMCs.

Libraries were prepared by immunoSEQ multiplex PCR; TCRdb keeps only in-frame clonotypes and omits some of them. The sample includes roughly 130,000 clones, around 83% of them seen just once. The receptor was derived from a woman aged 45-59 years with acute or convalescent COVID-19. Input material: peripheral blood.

The CDR3: CASSLLPPTGVNTGELFF. As DNA, the CDR3 is TGTGCCAGCAGTTTATTGCCCCCGACAGGGGTGAACACCGGGGAGCTGTTTTTT. The J gene is TRBJ2-2, the V gene TRBV27; 8 positions match TRBD1. The CDR3 runs to 18 residues. CDR1 and CDR2 (germline): MNHEY, SMNVEV (reference sequence). The ends lost 1 base at V and 1 base at J; junction bases unmatched: 8.